Listed here are 32 T cell receptor beta chains from one sample, sequenced in a study of blood T cell repertoires in COVID-19. Profiling relied on immunoSEQ multiplex PCR, and the TCRdb table lists in-frame clones only, not all of them. The sample has about 200,000 clones; about nine tenths are singletons. The sequenced sample consisted of peripheral blood. Receptors were obtained from a man younger than 35 with active or convalescent COVID-19.

The V and J genes are TRBV2 and TRBJ1-1; the D gene is possibly TRBD1 (5 bases). Germline V gene data show CDR1 as SNHLY and CDR2 as FYNNEI. The length of the CDR3 is 13 residues. Trimming took off 6 bases at V and 3 bases at J, with 11 bases between the two ends. As DNA, the CDR3 is TGTGCCAGCAGCGGCGACAGACACACTGAAGCTTTCTTT. Its translation is CASSGDRHTEAFF. Full variable domain (rest looked up from reference TRBV2 and TRBJ1-1): EPEVTQTPSHQVTQMGQEVILRCVPISNHLYFYWYRQILGQKVEFLVSFYNNEISEKSEIFDDQFSVERPDGSNFTLKIRSTKLEDSAMYFCASSGDRHTEAFFGQGTRLTVV.

The CDR3 reads CASSLALYTEAFF. CDR3 in DNA: TGTGCCAGCAGCTTGGCCTTGTACACTGAAGCTTTCTTT. The chain employs TRBV5-6 and TRBJ1-1, with D hard to call. Trimming pared 0 bases from V and 3 bases from J, leaving 6 bases between. The germline CDR1 and CDR2 sequences are SGHDT and YYEEEE. This CDR3 contains 13 residues.

The rearrangement uses TRBV6-5 and TRBJ2-7; 9 bases agree with TRBD1. CDR3 length equals 15 residues. Germline V gene data show CDR1 as MNHEY and CDR2 as SVGAGI. The junction had 7 bases not matched to a gene; V was cut back by 5 bases and J by 2 bases. The CDR3 loop is CASSPRDRVTYEQYF. The CDR3 DNA reads as TGTGCCAGCAGTCCCCGGGACAGGGTCACCTACGAGCAGTACTTC.

This chain uses TRBV30 with TRBJ2-5, with TRBD1 identical over 11 bases. The CDR3 has 13 residues. V was pared by 5 bases and J by 5 bases, with 4 bases of the junction left unmatched. CDR1 and CDR2 from the germline V gene are GTSNPN and SVGIG (reference sequence). CDR3 sequence reads: CAWRDRGLETQYF. CDR3 nucleotides: TGTGCCTGGCGGGACAGGGGGTTGGAGACCCAGTACTTC.

V is TRBV5-1 and J is TRBJ1-2, with 7 positions matching TRBD1. Germline V gives CDR1 SGHRS, CDR2 YFSETQ. The ends lost 4 bases at V and 6 bases at J; junction bases unmatched: 9. This CDR3 spans 14 amino acids. In DNA, the CDR3 is TGCGCCAGCAGCCCGACGACAGGGTCTAATGGCTACACCTTC. It translates to CASSPTTGSNGYTF.

The chain recombines TRBV3-1 (or the pseudogene TRBV3-2) with TRBJ2-5, with a tentative D call TRBD1 (6 bases). The CDR3 is made up of 16 amino acids. Germline assignment: CDR1 LGHDT and CDR2 YNNKEL (reference sequence). V lost 0 bases to trimming and J lost 6 bases, with 17 bases between them. CDR3 nucleotide sequence: TGTGCCAGCAGCCAAGAGAGAAGGGGGAGTCCTCAGACCCAGTACTTC. This translates into CASSQERRGSPQTQYF.

This chain connects TRBV28 to TRBJ2-3; no firm D call. From germline, CDR1 is MDHEN and CDR2 SYDVKM. This CDR3 has 14 residues. Deletions cut 1 base from V and 0 bases from J, with 5 bases between. CDR3 sequence reads: CASSLLASTDTQYF. As DNA, the CDR3 is TGTGCCAGCAGTTTATTAGCTAGCACAGATACGCAGTATTTT.

This clone is a singleton in its sample. As DNA, the CDR3 is TGTGCCAGCAGCAAACCTCCGGACAGGGGTAACTATGGCTACACCTTC. Protein: CASSKPPDRGNYGYTF. The V and J genes are TRBV21-1 and TRBJ1-2; the table's TRBD1 call for D was not verified on the DNA. TRBV21-1 is reported as a pseudogene. The CDR3 contains 16 residues.

The V and J genes are TRBV18 and TRBJ1-6, with 7 bases matching TRBD1. The germline CDR1 and CDR2 sequences are KGHSH and LQKENI. The CDR3 loop spans 15 amino acids. V shed 3 bases, J shed 4 bases, and the junction held 3 bases outside the gene matches. CDR3 sequence reads: CASSPSGQYNSPLHF. The CDR3 nucleotides read TGTGCCAGCTCACCGTCGGGACAGTATAATTCACCCCTCCACTTT.

A single count supports this clone. One end of the junction is discordant with germline, which a read error may explain. The chain uses TRBV7-7 and TRBJ2-5; 10 bases match TRBD2. Germline V gene lookup returns CDR1 SSHAT and CDR2 FNYEAQ (reference sequence). The CDR3 consists of 15 residues. The CDR3 reads CASSLTSGIQETQYF. CDR3 in DNA: TGTGCTAGCAGCTTAACTAGCGGGATACAAGAGACCCAGTACTTC. Variable domain in full (rest from reference TRBV7-7 and TRBJ2-5): GAGVSQSPRYKVTKRGQDVTLRCDPISSHATLYWYQQALGQGPEFLTYFNYEAQPDKSGLPSDRFSAERPEGSISTLTIQRTEQRDSAMYRCASSLTSGIQETQYFGPGTRLLVL.

DNA of the CDR3: TGTGCCAGCAGTTCGGGACTAGCGGGAGATGATGAGCAGTTCTTC. This translates into CASSSGLAGDDEQFF. V usage is TRBV6-2 or TRBV6-3 and J usage is TRBJ2-1, with TRBD2 matching 14 bases. The CDR3 consists of 15 residues. The trim removed 4 bases at V and 8 bases at J, leaving 4 bases unmatched. CDR1 and CDR2 (germline): MNHEY, SVGEGT.

The gene calls are TRBV7-9 and TRBJ2-5, with D possibly being TRBD1 (6 bases). Trimming stripped 5 bases from V and 2 bases from J, with 9 bases between. The CDR3 covers 13 residues. CDR1 is SEHNR and CDR2 is FQNEAQ in the germline V gene (reference sequence). The CDR3, as DNA: TGTGCCAGCAGCACACAGGGTCAAGAGACCCAGTACTTC. This gives the protein CASSTQGQETQYF.

V and J are TRBV9 and TRBJ1-6; the D is unclear. Germline V gene sequence: CDR1 SGDLS, CDR2 YYNGEE. This CDR3 region has 16 residues. Deletions cut 0 bases from V and 10 bases from J, with 17 bases between. CDR3 DNA: TGTGCCAGCAGCGTAGATTCGGGATCACCCTACTCACCCCTCCACTTT. Its translation is CASSVDSGSPYSPLHF.

There are a few counts of this clone. J is TRBJ2-7 and V is TRBV14; tentatively, D is TRBD2 (5 bases). Trimming left V 1 base short and J 12 bases short, with 16 bases between. Germline loops: CDR1 SGHDN, CDR2 FVKESK. This CDR3 spans 13 amino acids. CDR3 loop: CASSQVGSAKRYF. DNA for the CDR3: TGTGCCAGCAGCCAAGTAGGTAGCGCCAAGCGGTACTTC.

This clone came up once. This chain connects TRBV6-5 to TRBJ1-6; possibly TRBD1 for D (5 bases). CDR1 is MNHEY and CDR2 is SVGAGI in the germline V gene. Between the trimmed V and J ends, which lost 2 bases and 4 bases, there was a span of 6 bases. The CDR3 covers 14 residues. Written as DNA, the CDR3 is TGTGCCAGCAGTTACGGGACTTATAATTCACCCCTCCACTTT. This gives the protein CASSYGTYNSPLHF.

The CDR3 sequence: CSVDRGLFGYTF. CDR3 DNA: TGCAGCGTTGACAGGGGGCTGTTTGGCTACACCTTC. The V call is TRBV29-1, the J call TRBJ1-2, with 8 bases that match TRBD1. The CDR3 totals 12 residues. Germline V gene sequence: CDR1 SQVTM, CDR2 ANQGSEA. V was pared by 3 bases and J by 7 bases, with 4 bases of the junction left unmatched.

The chain recombines TRBV4-3 with TRBJ2-7; weak D call: TRBD1 (6 bases). This CDR3 contains 16 residues. The germline gives CDR1 LGHNA, CDR2 YSLEER. With 0 bases removed from V and 0 bases from J, the gap between germline ends came to 12 bases. The CDR3 region is CASSQEKGTPSYEQYF. CDR3 bases: TGCGCCAGCAGCCAAGAGAAGGGGACACCCTCCTACGAGCAGTACTTC.

The V gene is TRBV5-1, the J gene TRBJ1-1, with D possibly being TRBD1 (5 bases). The CDR3 length is 14 residues. The V end was cut by 2 bases, the J end by 1 base, with 9 bases between. Germline V lookup: CDR1 SGHRS, CDR2 YFSETQ. The CDR3 DNA is TGCGCCAGCAGCTTTGGGGCCGAGAACACTGAAGCTTTCTTT. Its translation is CASSFGAENTEAFF.

This sequence joins TRBV19 and TRBJ1-1, with 9 bases that match TRBD1. V was clipped by 5 bases and J by 1 base; unmatched bases: 5. The length of the CDR3 is 15 residues. Germline CDR1 reads LNHDA; CDR2 reads SQIVND (reference sequence). CDR3 residues: CASSPQGARNTEAFF. CDR3 in DNA: TGTGCCAGTAGTCCACAGGGGGCTCGGAACACTGAAGCTTTCTTT.

The J gene is TRBJ2-5, the V gene TRBV7-9, with 7 bases fitting TRBD1. The V gene end was trimmed by 5 bases and the J gene end by 3 bases; junction bases not matched to a gene: 6. CDR3 length: 14 residues. Germline CDR1 and CDR2: SEHNR and FQNEAQ (reference sequence). The CDR3 spells CASSPNRGEETQYF. The CDR3 DNA reads TGTGCCAGCAGCCCCAACAGGGGAGAAGAGACCCAGTACTTC.

The V call is TRBV3-1 (or the pseudogene TRBV3-2), the J call TRBJ1-2, with D unresolved. This CDR3 has 13 amino acids. Germline V gene data show CDR1 as LGHDT and CDR2 as YNNKEL (reference sequence). The V end lost 7 bases, the J end lost 4 bases, and 13 bases lay between the germline ends. This chain's CDR3 is CASTPGELYGYTF. The DNA of the CDR3 is TGTGCCAGCACTCCCGGAGAACTCTATGGCTACACCTTC.

The chain links TRBV10-3 to TRBJ2-5, with 9 positions matching TRBD2. Germline V lookup: CDR1 ENHRY, CDR2 SYGVKD. CDR3 length equals 15 residues. With V trimmed by 3 bases and J by 2 bases, 4 bases remained unmatched. CDR3 protein: CAISDSGRPQETQYF. The CDR3 region has the DNA TGTGCCATCAGTGATAGCGGGAGACCTCAAGAGACCCAGTACTTC.

This chain joins TRBV7-9 and TRBJ2-6; no reliable D call. This CDR3 is 14 amino acids long. The germline V and J ends were trimmed by 1 base and 2 bases, with 3 bases remaining between them. The germline CDR1 and CDR2 sequences are SEHNR and FQNEAQ (reference sequence). The CDR3 loop is CASSLVAGANVLTF. As DNA, the CDR3 is TGTGCCAGCAGCTTAGTAGCTGGGGCCAACGTCCTGACTTTC.

The V gene is TRBV19, the J gene TRBJ1-2; D may be TRBD1 (5 bases). V lost 0 bases and J 5 bases, leaving 28 bases between the germline ends. CDR3 size: 20 residues. CDR1 is LNHDA, CDR2 SQIVND, per germline (reference sequence). The CDR3 DNA is TGTGCCAGTAGTATAGATTCCTTACCGGCGCTGACAGCCCAGGGTTATGGCTACACCTTC. This translates into CASSIDSLPALTAQGYGYTF.

The chain combines TRBV7-9 with TRBJ2-3; D is possibly TRBD2 (5 bases). Germline V gene data show CDR1 as SEHNR and CDR2 as FQNEAQ (reference sequence). V lost 0 bases to trimming and J lost 1 base, with 8 bases between them. There are 15 residues in the CDR3. This CDR3 is CASSLARAGTDTQYF. DNA of the CDR3: TGTGCCAGCAGCTTAGCGCGGGCTGGCACAGATACGCAGTATTTT.

The chain uses TRBV2 and TRBJ2-5; D is unclear. The germline V and J ends were trimmed by 4 bases and 4 bases, with 10 bases remaining between them. The CDR3 totals 13 residues. Looked up from germline, CDR1 is SNHLY and CDR2 is FYNNEI. The CDR3 spells CASSVSRGETQYF. The CDR3 DNA is TGTGCCAGCAGTGTTTCTAGAGGAGAGACCCAGTACTTC.

There are a few counts of this clone. The genes are TRBV15 and TRBJ1-5; a weak D match, TRBD1 (5 bases). V was clipped by 1 base and J by 7 bases, with 17 bases between them. Germline loops: CDR1 LNHNV, CDR2 YYDKDF (reference sequence). The CDR3 spans 16 residues. CDR3 nucleotides: TGTGCCACCAGCAGAGTATCAGGGCAGTTCGGGCAGCCCCAGCATTTT. It encodes CATSRVSGQFGQPQHF. The entire variable domain, with the rest obtained from reference TRBV15 and TRBJ1-5, is as follows: DAMVIQNPRYQVTQFGKPVTLSCSQTLNHNVMYWYQQKSSQAPKLLFHYYDKDFNNEADTPDNFQSRRPNTSFCFLDIRSPGLGDTAMYLCATSRVSGQFGQPQHFGDGTRLSIL.

This clone was detected once. The chain recombines TRBV4-1 with TRBJ2-7; 9 bases are shared with TRBD1. The CDR3 sequence is 15 residues long. Germline V gene sequence: CDR1 MGHRA, CDR2 YSYEKL. V gave up 4 bases and J gave up 2 bases; unmatched junction bases: 6. The CDR3, as DNA: TGCGCCAGCAGCCCACGACAGGGGGGGACCTACGAGCAGTACTTC. This gives the protein CASSPRQGGTYEQYF.

This clone has more than one count but fewer than ten. This sample includes further DNA sequences coding for the same CDR3. The rearrangement uses TRBV5-1 and TRBJ2-1; 9 bases agree with TRBD2. This CDR3 contains 15 residues. Germline loops: CDR1 SGHRS, CDR2 YFSETQ. Germline trimming cut 0 bases from V and 4 bases from J; bases unmatched to any gene: 2. For the CDR3, the DNA is TGCGCCAGCAGCTTGGGACTAGCGGAATACAATGAGCAGTTCTTC. Protein sequence: CASSLGLAEYNEQFF.

The CDR3 protein is CASSLSPGTGEVYF. The CDR3 DNA sequence: TGTGCCAGCAGCCTTAGTCCCGGGACAGGGGAGGTGTACTTC. The chain joins TRBV11-3 to TRBJ2-7; TRBD1 matches 10 bases. Germline CDR1 reads SGHNT; CDR2 reads YENEEA. J gave up 12 bases and V 5 bases, and 13 bases lay outside the gene matches. The CDR3 has 14 amino acids. The complete variable domain, with remaining parts taken from reference TRBV11-3 and TRBJ2-7, reads EAGVVQSPRYKIIEKKQPVAFWCNPISGHNTLYWYLQNLGQGPELLIRYENEEAVDDSQLPKDRFSAERLKGVDSTLKIQPAELGDSAVYLCASSLSPGTGEVYFGPGTRLTVT.

The rearrangement joins TRBV6-5 to TRBJ1-5; D gene unclear. This CDR3 spans 14 amino acids. V was cut by 7 bases and J by 5 bases, with 15 bases left in between. Germline V gene sequence: CDR1 MNHEY, CDR2 SVGAGI. This chain's CDR3 is CASKKTGEDQPQHF. The CDR3 region has the DNA TGTGCCAGCAAAAAAACCGGGGAGGATCAGCCCCAGCATTTT.

This chain uses TRBV7-8 with TRBJ1-2; no reliable D call. The CDR3 covers 14 residues. Germline values: CDR1 SGHVS, CDR2 FQNEAQ. V lost 1 base to trimming and J lost 4 bases, with 10 bases between them. The CDR3: CASSLGAEGYGYTF. CDR3 bases: TGTGCCAGCAGCTTAGGGGCAGAGGGCTATGGCTACACCTTC. The full variable domain, completed using reference TRBV7-8 and TRBJ1-2, is GAGVSQSPRYKVAKRGQDVALRCDPISGHVSLFWYQQALGQGPEFLTYFQNEAQLDKSGLPSDRFFAERPEGSVSTLKIQRTQQEDSAVYLCASSLGAEGYGYTFGSGTRLTVV.